The 28 T cell receptor beta chains below all came from one sample that was sequenced in a study of CD8+ T cells in alopecia areata. Sequencing relied on a cDNA template that was reverse transcribed from extracted RNA. Data came from immunoSEQ multiplex PCR; TCRdb stores just in-frame clones and leaves some out. The sample has about 290,000 clones; 58% are singletons. Treatment of the sample: oral pan-JAK inhibitor, 5-10 mg twice daily. Material: CD4+ T cells sorted from blood, obtained at week 24, from a patient treated with tofacitinib. These receptors were taken from a human donor with alopecia areata.

This sequence joins TRBV5-1 and TRBJ2-5; TRBD2 aligns across 9 bases. V shed 3 bases, J shed 1 base, and the junction held 13 bases outside the gene matches. The V gene's germline CDR1 is SGHRS and CDR2 YFSETQ. This CDR3 region has 18 residues. The CDR3 DNA follows: TGCGCCAGCAGCTCCCGGCCGAGAGCGGGGGGAGTCCAAGAGACCCAGTACTTC. Residues: CASSSRPRAGGVQETQYF.

V gene TRBV9 combines with J gene TRBJ2-6; D is ambiguous. The CDR3 spans 16 residues. V was shortened by 0 bases and J by 0 bases, with 7 bases between the two germline ends. From germline, CDR1 is SGDLS and CDR2 YYNGEE. CDR3 DNA sequence: TGTGCCAGCAGCGTAGGTACCCGCTCTGGGGCCAACGTCCTGACTTTC. Translation: CASSVGTRSGANVLTF.

The V call is TRBV7-2, the J call TRBJ2-1; 7 bases fit TRBD2. CDR3 length equals 15 residues. The V gene end was trimmed by 7 bases and the J gene end by 0 bases; junction bases not matched to a gene: 6. The V gene's germline CDR1 is SGHTA and CDR2 FQGNSA. The CDR3 sequence: CASMSGTSSYNEQFF. The CDR3 bases are TGTGCCAGCATGAGCGGGACCAGCTCCTACAATGAGCAGTTCTTC. The whole variable domain, remainder taken from reference TRBV7-2 and TRBJ2-1, is GAGVSQSPSNKVTEKGKDVELRCDPISGHTALYWYRQSLGQGLEFLIYFQGNSAPDKSGLPSDRFSAERTGGSVSTLTIQRTQQEDSAVYLCASMSGTSSYNEQFFGPGTRLTVL.

The chain is built from TRBV28 and TRBJ1-1; D is undetermined. Germline CDR1 MDHEN, CDR2 SYDVKM. The CDR3 loop spans 15 amino acids. Trimming shortened V by 5 bases and J by 1 base, and 14 bases separated the two germline ends. CDR3 loop: CASSPTKIPNTEAFF. CDR3 coding DNA: TGTGCCAGCAGTCCCACAAAGATCCCGAACACTGAAGCTTTCTTT.

The J gene is TRBJ2-5, the V gene TRBV13, with 12 bases lining up with TRBD2. With V trimmed by 3 bases and J by 3 bases, 2 bases remained unmatched. The germline V gene encodes CDR1 PRHDT and CDR2 FYEKMQ (reference sequence). The CDR3 runs 15 residues. For the CDR3, the DNA is TGTGCCAGCAGCTTTAGGACTAGCGGGGAAGAGACCCAGTACTTC. Its translation is CASSFRTSGEETQYF.

The V gene is TRBV10-3, the J gene TRBJ2-7, with 8 bases identical to TRBD1. The CDR3 is 15 residues long. V shed 4 bases and J 2 bases; nucleotides not matched to a gene: 7. CDR1 is ENHRY, CDR2 SYGVKD, per germline. CDR3 sequence reads: CAISADRGETYEQYF. Here the CDR3 DNA reads TGTGCCATCAGTGCCGACAGGGGAGAGACCTACGAGCAGTACTTC.

The CDR3 reads CASSPTGEHQPQHF. In nucleotides, the CDR3 is TGCGCCAGCAGCCCGACAGGGGAACATCAGCCCCAGCATTTT. The chain has TRBV5-1 and TRBJ1-5; 8 nucleotides match TRBD1. The CDR3 has 14 amino acids. Trimming took 4 bases from V and 5 from J; bases not matched to a gene: 5. Germline V CDR1 and CDR2: SGHRS, YFSETQ. The full variable domain, its missing parts supplied by reference TRBV5-1 and TRBJ1-5, is KAGVTQTPRYLIKTRGQQVTLSCSPISGHRSVSWYQQTPGQGLQFLFEYFSETQRNKGNFPGRFSGRQFSNSRSEMNVSTLELGDSALYLCASSPTGEHQPQHFGDGTRLSIL.

The chain recombines TRBV29-1 with TRBJ1-2; D gene uncertain. V lost 7 bases to trimming and J lost 0 bases, with 6 bases between them. Germline V gene data show CDR1 as SQVTM and CDR2 as ANQGSEA. The CDR3 spans 11 residues. As DNA, the CDR3 is TGCAGCGCCGGGTCTAACTATGGCTACACCTTC. This gives the protein CSAGSNYGYTF.

This chain uses TRBV20-1 with TRBJ2-2, with unresolved D. Trimming pared 4 bases from V and 6 bases from J, leaving 6 bases between. The CDR3 runs 11 residues. The germline V gene has CDR1 DFQATT and CDR2 SNEGSKA (reference sequence). DNA for the CDR3: TGCAGTGCTACACGGGCCGGGGAGCTGTTTTTT. Translated, it gives CSATRAGELFF.

The V gene is TRBV20-1, the J gene TRBJ1-2, with a tentative D call TRBD1 (5 bases). Germline assignment: CDR1 DFQATT and CDR2 SNEGSKA (reference sequence). The CDR3 sequence is 11 residues long. Trimming stripped 2 bases from V and 6 bases from J, with 7 bases between. CDR3 bases: TGCAGTGCTAGACAGGGTGATGGCTACACCTTC. It translates to CSARQGDGYTF.

The V call is TRBV27, the J call TRBJ2-3, with D unclear. This CDR3 is built from 14 residues. V was clipped by 5 bases and J by 2 bases, with 11 bases between them. Germline lookup yields CDR1 MNHEY and CDR2 SMNVEV (reference sequence). The CDR3 region has the DNA TGTGCCAGCAGTAGGTGGGGTGACACAGATACGCAGTATTTT. This translates into CASSRWGDTDTQYF.

CDR3 region: CASSSTGTGYEQYF. The CDR3 nucleotides read TGCGCCAGCAGCTCAACCGGGACGGGCTACGAGCAGTACTTC. The chain has TRBV5-1 and TRBJ2-7; TRBD1 or TRBD2 may be the D gene (5 bases each). Trimming removed 3 bases at V and 3 bases at J, with 13 bases between. From germline, CDR1 is SGHRS and CDR2 YFSETQ. The CDR3 runs to 14 residues.

This clone appeared a few times. The rearrangement uses TRBV4-3 and TRBJ2-1, with 7 bases lining up with TRBD2. Germline V gene sequence: CDR1 LGHNA, CDR2 YSLEER. This CDR3 has 13 amino acids. J lost 5 bases, V lost 7 bases, and 5 bases had no gene match. CDR3 DNA: TGCGCCAGCAAGAGCGGGGCCCACAATGAGCAGTTCTTC. The encoded protein is CASKSGAHNEQFF.

V is TRBV19 and J is TRBJ2-1; the match to TRBD1 covers 7 bases. The CDR3 extends over 16 amino acids. Germline V gene sequence: CDR1 LNHDA, CDR2 SQIVND (reference sequence). With V trimmed by 6 bases and J by 7 bases, 15 bases remained unmatched. Written as DNA, the CDR3 is TGTGCCAGTAGATCGAAGGGGGCGCAGGGCAGGAATGAGCAGTTCTTC. This sequence encodes CASRSKGAQGRNEQFF.

The chain uses TRBV5-4 and TRBJ1-1; 8 bases are shared with TRBD1. CDR1 and CDR2 (germline): SGHNT, YYREEE (reference sequence). There are 14 residues in the CDR3. V shed 6 bases, J shed 1 base, and the junction held 5 bases outside the gene matches. CDR3 loop: CASTLDRGNTEAFF. Here the CDR3 DNA reads TGTGCCAGCACCCTCGACAGGGGGAACACTGAAGCTTTCTTT.

In its sample, this clone was seen a few times. The identical CDR3 is also encoded by other nucleotide sequences in the sample. This chain joins TRBV4-2 and TRBJ2-5; TRBD2 matches 10 bases. The CDR3 contains 15 residues. Looked up from germline, CDR1 is LGHNA and CDR2 is YNFKEQ. V dropped 3 bases and J dropped 3; count of bases not matched to a gene: 4. The CDR3 DNA follows: TGTGCCAGCAGCCAGGGGAGCGGGGGGGAAGAGACCCAGTACTTC. Translating it yields CASSQGSGGEETQYF.

This clone has a handful of counts. The chain is built from TRBV6-4 and TRBJ1-2; unclear D gene. This CDR3 has 12 residues. Germline loops: CDR1 MRHNA, CDR2 SNTAGT. Trimming stripped 2 bases from V and 7 bases from J, with 8 bases between. The chain's CDR3 is CASSDGVRGYTF. In DNA, the CDR3 is TGTGCCAGCAGTGACGGGGTGCGTGGCTACACCTTC.

The CDR3 reads CAWSGRWETQYF. The CDR3 DNA reads TGTGCCTGGAGTGGACGATGGGAGACCCAGTACTTC. This rearrangement joins TRBV30 to TRBJ2-5; unclear D gene. This CDR3 is 12 amino acids long. From germline, CDR1 is GTSNPN and CDR2 SVGIG (reference sequence). The germline V and J ends were trimmed by 1 base and 5 bases, with 8 bases remaining between them. Supplemented by reference TRBV30 and TRBJ2-5, the full variable domain reads SQTIHQWPATLVQPVGSPLSLECTVEGTSNPNLYWYRQAAGRGLQLLFYSVGIGQISSEVPQNLSASRPQDRQFILSSKKLLLSDSGFYLCAWSGRWETQYFGPGTRLLVL.

This clone was found a few times. In the same sample, other DNA sequences code for this CDR3. The V gene is TRBV30, the J gene TRBJ1-1; tentatively, D is TRBD1 (5 bases). V lost 0 bases and J 1 base, leaving 6 bases between the germline ends. CDR1 is GTSNPN and CDR2 is SVGIG in the germline V gene (reference sequence). The CDR3 consists of 13 residues. This CDR3 is CAWSVGGNTEAFF. The CDR3 bases are TGTGCCTGGAGTGTGGGGGGGAACACTGAAGCTTTCTTT.

The V gene is TRBV2, the J gene TRBJ1-4; TRBD1 matches at 7 bases. After removal of 5 bases from V and 7 bases from J, the junction contained 10 bases not matched to a gene. The CDR3 extends over 15 amino acids. Germline CDR1 reads SNHLY; CDR2 reads FYNNEI. The chain's CDR3 is CASSFPPGTAEKLFF. The CDR3 nucleotides read TGTGCCAGCAGTTTTCCCCCCGGGACAGCTGAAAAACTGTTTTTT. The full variable domain, rest sourced from reference TRBV2 and TRBJ1-4, is EPEVTQTPSHQVTQMGQEVILRCVPISNHLYFYWYRQILGQKVEFLVSFYNNEISEKSEIFDDQFSVERPDGSNFTLKIRSTKLEDSAMYFCASSFPPGTAEKLFFGSGTQLSVL.

V gene TRBV30 combines with J gene TRBJ2-5, with D uncertain. V was shortened by 2 bases and J by 1 base, with 8 bases between the two germline ends. Germline assignment: CDR1 GTSNPN and CDR2 SVGIG (reference sequence). The CDR3 totals 13 residues. The CDR3 sequence: CAWSSMAQETQYF. CDR3 sequence (DNA): TGTGCCTGGAGTTCTATGGCCCAAGAGACCCAGTACTTC.

This clone turned up a few times. The chain combines TRBV29-1 with TRBJ1-5; 8 bases match TRBD1. The germline CDR1 and CDR2 sequences are SQVTM and ANQGSEA. This CDR3 has 12 residues. After removal of 6 bases from V and 7 bases from J, the junction contained 5 bases not matched to a gene. The CDR3 coding sequence is TGCAGCGTCGGGGACAGGCAACAGCCCCAGCATTTT. This translates into CSVGDRQQPQHF.

This sequence joins TRBV7-2 and TRBJ2-5; 7 bases line up with TRBD1. The CDR3 consists of 15 residues. Per the germline V gene, CDR1 is SGHTA and CDR2 is FQGNSA. The V segment lost 5 bases and the J segment 2 bases; nucleotides outside the gene matches: 8. The CDR3 DNA reads as TGTGCCAGCAGCGAATGGACAGGCCGACAAGAGACCCAGTACTTC. Translation: CASSEWTGRQETQYF.

This clone was picked up a small number of times. V gene TRBV5-1 combines with J gene TRBJ1-1, with TRBD1 matching over 8 bases. CDR1 is SGHRS and CDR2 is YFSETQ in the germline V gene. V shed 4 bases, J shed 3 bases, and the junction held 8 bases outside the gene matches. This CDR3 has 15 residues. Here the CDR3 DNA reads TGCGCCAGCAGCCTATGGACAGGGAGGGACACTGAAGCTTTCTTT. Amino acid sequence: CASSLWTGRDTEAFF.

This clone has only a few counts. The chain uses TRBV5-6 and TRBJ1-2; D may be TRBD1 (5 bases). Trimming removed 2 bases from V and 6 bases from J, with 11 bases in between. The CDR3 extends over 13 amino acids. The germline CDR1 and CDR2 sequences are SGHDT and YYEEEE. In DNA form, the CDR3 reads TGTGCCAGCAGCTTTCGGGGGATCGATGGCTACACCTTC. Protein: CASSFRGIDGYTF.

V usage is TRBV29-1 and J usage is TRBJ2-3; the D gene is possibly TRBD2 (6 bases). The germline V gene encodes CDR1 SQVTM and CDR2 ANQGSEA. V was clipped by 4 bases and J by 3 bases, with 14 bases between them. The CDR3 has 14 amino acids. DNA of the CDR3: TGCAGCGTTGCCCCGGACTATCTAACAGATACGCAGTATTTT. Its translation is CSVAPDYLTDTQYF.

V usage is TRBV30 and J usage is TRBJ1-2; TRBD1 is a possible D gene (5 bases). The CDR3 sequence is 13 residues long. Trimming shortened V by 2 bases and J by 8 bases, and 15 bases separated the two germline ends. CDR1 and CDR2 (germline): GTSNPN, SVGIG (reference sequence). The CDR3 here is CAWSPGVYRGYTF. The CDR3 nucleotides are TGTGCCTGGAGTCCGGGGGTGTACCGCGGCTACACCTTC.

This clone was observed a few times. This rearrangement joins TRBV7-9 to TRBJ1-3; a weak D match, TRBD1 (6 bases). V was trimmed by 5 bases and J by 0 bases, leaving 11 bases between them. Germline lookup yields CDR1 SEHNR and CDR2 FQNEAQ (reference sequence). The CDR3 is 15 residues long. Here the CDR3 reads CASSPQGNSGNTIYF. Here the CDR3 DNA reads TGTGCCAGCAGCCCACAGGGCAACTCTGGAAACACCATATATTTT. Filled out from reference TRBV7-9 and TRBJ1-3, the complete variable domain reads DTGVSQNPRHKITKRGQNVTFRCDPISEHNRLYWYRQTLGQGPEFLTYFQNEAQLEKSRLLSDRFSAERPKGSFSTLEIQRTEQGDSAMYLCASSPQGNSGNTIYFGEGSWLTVV.